The 3 T cell receptor beta chains in this list originate from one sample, sequenced in a study of shared clonotypes between healthy human individuals. Naive CD8 isolation took CD45RO-negative cells positively selected for CCR7 and excluded terminally differentiated effector memory CD45RA+ cells. Profiled with immunoSEQ multiplex PCR; TCRdb holds only in-frame clones, not every one. This sample has 1.5 million to 2.5 million clones, with about 95% found just once. Sequenced sample: naive CD8+ T cells sorted from blood. The receptors come from a man between 18 and 29 years old in good health.

The chain employs TRBV9 and TRBJ2-7; the match to TRBD1 covers 10 bases. V was pared by 4 bases and J by 1 base, with 5 bases of the junction left unmatched. CDR3 length equals 15 residues. Germline lookup yields CDR1 SGDLS and CDR2 YYNGEE. For the CDR3, the DNA is TGTGCCAGCAGCCCAAGGGGACAGGGGTCCTACGAGCAGTACTTC. Amino acid sequence: CASSPRGQGSYEQYF.

The chain combines TRBV18 with TRBJ1-1; maybe TRBD1 (5 bases). The CDR3 contains 14 residues. CDR1 and CDR2 from the germline V gene are KGHSH and LQKENI. V dropped 3 bases and J dropped 4 bases, with 12 bases sitting between them. CDR3 sequence: CASSPITGGTEAFF. For the CDR3, the DNA is TGTGCCAGCTCACCTATCACCGGGGGCACTGAAGCTTTCTTT. The whole variable domain, remainder taken from reference TRBV18 and TRBJ1-1, is NAGVMQNPRHLVRRRGQEARLRCSPMKGHSHVYWYRQLPEEGLKFMVYLQKENIIDESGMPKERFSAEFPKEGPSILRIQQVVRGDSAAYFCASSPITGGTEAFFGQGTRLTVV.

The chain is built from TRBV7-9 and TRBJ1-2, with D tentatively TRBD1 (5 bases). The germline V and J ends were trimmed by 5 bases and 4 bases, with 23 bases remaining between them. CDR1 and CDR2 (germline): SEHNR, FQNEAQ (reference sequence). This CDR3 contains 17 residues. CDR3 in amino acids: CASSLARADSGVYGYTF. CDR3 DNA sequence: TGTGCCAGCAGCCTGGCCCGGGCCGACTCGGGGGTCTATGGCTACACCTTC. Using reference TRBV7-9 and TRBJ1-2 for the parts outside the CDR3, the full variable domain is DTGVSQNPRHKITKRGQNVTFRCDPISEHNRLYWYRQTLGQGPEFLTYFQNEAQLEKSRLLSDRFSAERPKGSFSTLEIQRTEQGDSAMYLCASSLARADSGVYGYTFGSGTRLTVV.